The 14 T cell receptor beta chains given below trace back to one sample, sequenced in a study of blood T cell repertoires in COVID-19. Sequenced by immunoSEQ multiplex PCR; TCRdb stores in-frame clones only, minus some. There are approximately 160,000 clones in the sample; 70% to 85% occur only once, and 7.2% lies in the top ten. Specimen: peripheral blood. These receptors were obtained from a woman aged 45-59 years in a cohort sampled during active or convalescent COVID-19.

This chain links TRBV11-2 with TRBJ1-4; D may be TRBD1 (5 bases). CDR1 is SGHAT and CDR2 is FQNNGV in the germline V gene. This CDR3 comprises 14 residues. Trimming took 5 bases from V and 7 from J, leaving 14 bases between them. The CDR3 DNA is TGTGCCAGCAGCCAGCTGGGGCATAGTGAAAAACTGTTTTTT. Protein product: CASSQLGHSEKLFF.

This chain joins TRBV21-1 and TRBJ2-1; the table calls TRBD2, which could not be checked here. TRBV21-1 is a recognized pseudogene. This CDR3 comprises 18 residues. This chain's CDR3 is CASGFLAGGPMFDNEQFF. The DNA for the CDR3 is TGTGCCAGCGGGTTTCTAGCGGGGGGGCCGATGTTCGACAATGAGCAGTTCTTC.

CDR3 coding DNA: TGCGCCAGCAGCTTGGGACAGGGGGATACTGGAAACACCATATATTTT. Its protein is CASSLGQGDTGNTIYF. The chain links TRBV5-1 to TRBJ1-3; 9 positions agree with TRBD1. The CDR3 totals 16 residues. From germline, CDR1 is SGHRS and CDR2 YFSETQ. V trimming: 0 bases; J trimming: 2 bases; junction bases outside the gene matches: 3.

This clone occurred a few times. The chain carries TRBV7-3 and TRBJ1-6, with 7 positions matching TRBD1. Germline assignment: CDR1 SGHTA and CDR2 FQGTGA. Unmatched junction bases numbered 0, after V lost 2 bases and J lost 5 bases. This CDR3 has 14 residues. The CDR3 region has the DNA TGTGCCAGCAGCTTAGGACAGGATAATTCACCCCTCCACTTT. This translates into CASSLGQDNSPLHF.

The gene calls are TRBV5-1 and TRBJ2-7; 9 bases line up with TRBD1. Germline CDR1 is SGHRS and CDR2 is YFSETQ. V lost 0 bases, J lost 5 bases, and 0 bases stayed unmatched. CDR3 length equals 13 residues. CDR3 region: CASSLGQGDEQYF. The DNA for the CDR3 is TGCGCCAGCAGCTTGGGACAGGGGGACGAGCAGTACTTC.

This clone was counted a few times. The J gene is TRBJ1-2, the V gene TRBV6-5, with a tentative D call TRBD1 (5 bases). CDR1 is MNHEY and CDR2 is SVGAGI in the germline V gene. The CDR3 consists of 13 residues. Trimming shortened V by 4 bases and J by 4 bases, and 10 bases separated the two germline ends. The DNA for the CDR3 is TGTGCCAGCAGTTTGGACACCATCTATGGCTACACCTTC. Translated: CASSLDTIYGYTF.

This clone was counted once. The rearrangement uses TRBV10-3 and TRBJ2-2; 10 positions match TRBD2. The CDR3 sequence is 16 residues long. Germline values: CDR1 ENHRY, CDR2 SYGVKD. Unmatched junction bases numbered 7, after V lost 7 bases and J lost 2 bases. As DNA, the CDR3 is TGTGCCATCAACCGAGCGGGGGGGAGTAACACCGGGGAGCTGTTTTTT. Translating gives CAINRAGGSNTGELFF.

The CDR3: CASSYSMSGSQKWYEQYF. CDR3 DNA sequence: TGTGCCAGCAGTTACTCGATGTCCGGTTCCCAAAAATGGTACGAGCAGTACTTC. The V gene is TRBV6-2 or TRBV6-3, the J gene TRBJ2-7; no clear D. CDR1 and CDR2 from the germline V gene are MNHEY and SVGEGT. Trimming shortened V by 0 bases and J by 4 bases, and 22 bases separated the two germline ends. The CDR3 contains 18 residues.

This chain joins TRBV18 and TRBJ1-1, with D maybe TRBD1 (5 bases). The CDR3 is 14 residues long. CDR1 is KGHSH and CDR2 is LQKENI in the germline V gene. The V and J ends lost 2 bases and 6 bases respectively, with 13 bases between them. CDR3 protein: CASSPRDGGAEAFF. The CDR3 DNA is TGTGCCAGCTCACCAAGGGATGGGGGGGCTGAAGCTTTCTTT. The entire variable domain, with the rest obtained from reference TRBV18 and TRBJ1-1, is as follows: NAGVMQNPRHLVRRRGQEARLRCSPMKGHSHVYWYRQLPEEGLKFMVYLQKENIIDESGMPKERFSAEFPKEGPSILRIQQVVRGDSAAYFCASSPRDGGAEAFFGQGTRLTVV.

This sequence joins TRBV5-1 and TRBJ1-2; 9 positions match TRBD1. This CDR3 has 14 amino acids. The V gene's germline CDR1 is SGHRS and CDR2 YFSETQ. V gave up 1 base and J gave up 5 bases; unmatched junction bases: 3. CDR3 DNA: TGCGCCAGCAGCTTGACACAGGGGGCTTATGGCTACACCTTC. As protein: CASSLTQGAYGYTF.

This chain uses TRBV2 with TRBJ2-7; 12 bases agree with TRBD1. Germline CDR1 reads SNHLY; CDR2 reads FYNNEI. The CDR3 has 16 residues. The J segment lost 5 bases and the V segment lost 11 bases, leaving 16 bases of the junction unmatched. Here the CDR3 DNA reads TGTGCCCCCTCAAATCCCGCCGGGACAGGGGGCCACGAGCAGTACTTC. This codes for CAPSNPAGTGGHEQYF.

The V call is TRBV2, the J call TRBJ2-5; possibly TRBD1 for D (5 bases). The CDR3 length is 12 residues. Per germline, CDR1 SNHLY and CDR2 FYNNEI. V was cut by 4 bases and J by 5 bases, with 8 bases left in between. CDR3 coding DNA: TGTGCCAGCAGTGTCAGGGTGGAGACCCAGTACTTC. Translation gives CASSVRVETQYF.

The chain couples TRBV19 to TRBJ2-5; no clear D gene. With 4 bases removed from V and 4 bases from J, the gap between germline ends came to 25 bases. Germline V gene data show CDR1 as LNHDA and CDR2 as SQIVND (reference sequence). The CDR3 length is 18 residues. The CDR3 spells CASSTPAGVLFPRETQYF. CDR3 DNA sequence: TGTGCCAGTAGTACCCCTGCTGGTGTACTTTTCCCCCGAGAGACCCAGTACTTC. The full variable domain, in which reference TRBV19 and TRBJ2-5 provide the parts outside the CDR3, is DGGITQSPKYLFRKEGQNVTLSCEQNLNHDAMYWYRQDPGQGLRLIYYSQIVNDFQKGDIAEGYSVSREKKESFPLTVTSAQKNPTAFYLCASSTPAGVLFPRETQYFGPGTRLLVL.

This clone was picked up one time. The chain combines TRBV5-4 with TRBJ1-6; a weak D match, TRBD1 (6 bases). With 4 bases removed from V and 0 bases from J, the gap between germline ends came to 11 bases. The CDR3 is 16 amino acids. CDR1 and CDR2 from the germline V gene are SGHNT and YYREEE (reference sequence). The CDR3 protein is CASSLDRSSYNSPLHF. CDR3 DNA sequence: TGTGCCAGCAGCCTAGACAGGAGCTCCTATAATTCACCCCTCCACTTT.